This entry describes one T cell receptor beta chain. The CDR3 totals 13 residues. Germline V CDR1 and CDR2: SGDLS, YYNGEE. Trimming removed 0 bases from V and 6 bases from J, with 7 bases in between. The data were produced by immunoSEQ multiplex PCR, yet TCRdb's version contains in-frame clones alone and is incomplete. The table lists about 24,000 clones, 81% of them singletons. The sample comes from a study of PD-1 blockade in classical Hodgkin lymphoma. Every single patient, without exception, relapsed after autologous stem cell transplantation, and brentuximab vedotin exposure varied. This receptor was taken from a human donor with classical Hodgkin lymphoma. This specimen was peripheral blood mononuclear cells (PBMCs), taken before the second cycle of nivolumab. V usage is TRBV9 and J usage is TRBJ2-1; D ambiguous. The DNA for the CDR3 is TGTGCCAGCAGCGTAGGTTGGGCCAATGAGCAGTTCTTC. It specifies CASSVGWANEQFF.